What follows are 11 T cell receptor beta chains derived from one specimen sequenced in a study of CD8 T cells in Susac syndrome. Random hexamers served to reverse transcribe about 0.45 to 1 ug RNA. TCRdb passed the immunoSEQ multiplex PCR reads through MiXCR, listing each CDR3 protein once. Found here are a few hundred thousand distinct CDR3 sequences, roughly 94% of them singletons; the top ten hold 0.082%. Specimen: CD4+ T cells from PBMCs. All receptors come from a human donor with multiple sclerosis.

This clonotype was observed once. CDR3 in DNA: TGTGCCTGGAGAACACAGGTGGTTGAGCAGTTCTTC. It is translated as CAWRTQVVEQFF. The chain joins TRBV30 to TRBJ2-1, with D possibly matching TRBD1 (5 bases). The length of the CDR3 is 12 residues. The germline CDR1 and CDR2 sequences are GTSNPN and SVGIG (reference sequence). The germline V and J ends were trimmed by 3 bases and 9 bases, with 12 bases remaining between them.

The chain employs TRBV3-1 and TRBJ2-2, with 7 bases lining up with TRBD1. The CDR3 is 17 amino acids. After removal of 4 bases from V and 4 bases from J, the junction contained 12 bases not matched to a gene. From germline, CDR1 is LGHDT and CDR2 YNNKEL (reference sequence). The CDR3 region is CASSPGAGGRSTGELFF. CDR3 bases: TGTGCCAGCAGCCCCGGAGCAGGGGGTCGGAGCACCGGGGAGCTGTTTTTT.

The chain links TRBV20-1 to TRBJ2-3; D not resolved. V lost 4 bases to trimming and J lost 6 bases, with 11 bases between them. Germline CDR1 and CDR2: DFQATT and SNEGSKA (reference sequence). This CDR3 region has 12 residues. CDR3 amino acids: CSATKVADTQYF. The CDR3 bases are TGCAGTGCTACCAAGGTCGCGGATACGCAGTATTTT.

The chain uses TRBV11-2 and TRBJ1-1; D unclear. The CDR3 is made up of 15 amino acids. Trimming took 1 base from V and 1 from J, leaving 10 bases between them. Germline lookup yields CDR1 SGHAT and CDR2 FQNNGV. The CDR3 nucleotides read TGTGCCAGCAGCTTAGGTGGGAGGCGGAACACTGAAGCTTTCTTT. This codes for CASSLGGRRNTEAFF.

The rearrangement joins TRBV6-1 to TRBJ1-2, with TRBD1 as a possible D gene (5 bases). V was clipped by 6 bases and J by 5 bases, with 22 bases between them. The CDR3 length is 16 residues. Germline loops: CDR1 MNHNS, CDR2 SASEGT. CDR3 nucleotide sequence: TGTGCCAGCAGCTGGATCGGGGCAAGGACTGGATATGGCTACACCTTC. This sequence encodes CASSWIGARTGYGYTF.

The chain combines TRBV20-1 with TRBJ1-1; D call uncertain. The V and J ends lost 2 bases and 1 base respectively, with 14 bases between them. CDR1 is DFQATT and CDR2 is SNEGSKA in the germline V gene (reference sequence). The CDR3 covers 15 residues. The CDR3 region has the DNA TGCAGTGCTAGACCCAGCTCCCGAGGGAACACTGAAGCTTTCTTT. Protein: CSARPSSRGNTEAFF.

The J gene is TRBJ1-2, the V gene TRBV7-9, with a tentative D call TRBD1 (5 bases). V was clipped by 3 bases and J by 0 bases, with 11 bases between them. This CDR3 comprises 15 residues. The germline V gene encodes CDR1 SEHNR and CDR2 FQNEAQ (reference sequence). The CDR3 sequence is CASSFFQTANYGYTF. CDR3 sequence (DNA): TGTGCCAGCAGCTTTTTCCAGACAGCTAACTATGGCTACACCTTC.

The J gene is TRBJ2-7, the V gene TRBV2; 7 bases agree with TRBD2. Trimming at V came to 10 bases and at J to 2 bases, leaving 8 bases not matched to a gene. CDR1 SNHLY and CDR2 FYNNEI come from the germline V gene. The length of the CDR3 is 13 residues. The CDR3 bases are TGTGCCACCGGGGAGGGGACGACCTACGAGCAGTACGTC. Translated: CATGEGTTYEQYV.

The rearrangement uses TRBV5-6 and TRBJ2-3, with unresolved D. The ends were cut back, 4 bases at V and 4 bases at J, with 10 bases in the middle. Germline lookup yields CDR1 SGHDT and CDR2 YYEEEE. CDR3 length: 13 residues. The CDR3 DNA reads TGTGCCAGCAGCCCCACCTCATCAGATACGCAGTATTTT. Translating it yields CASSPTSSDTQYF.

The rearrangement joins TRBV3-1 to TRBJ1-2; D gene ambiguous. The CDR3 has 14 residues. The germline V gene has CDR1 LGHDT and CDR2 YNNKEL (reference sequence). Trimming removed 0 bases at V and 5 bases at J, with 10 bases between. CDR3 sequence: CASSQESRTYGYTF. CDR3 coding DNA: TGTGCCAGCAGCCAAGAATCACGGACTTATGGCTACACCTTC.

The rearrangement uses TRBV19 and TRBJ2-3; D unclear. From germline, CDR1 is LNHDA and CDR2 SQIVND (reference sequence). Trimming stripped 9 bases from V and 6 bases from J, with 13 bases between. This CDR3 region has 12 residues. The CDR3 sequence is CASRTVGDTQYF. The CDR3 DNA sequence: TGTGCCAGCAGAACGGTAGGGGATACGCAGTATTTT. Using reference TRBV19 and TRBJ2-3 for the parts outside the CDR3, the full variable domain is DGGITQSPKYLFRKEGQNVTLSCEQNLNHDAMYWYRQDPGQGLRLIYYSQIVNDFQKGDIAEGYSVSREKKESFPLTVTSAQKNPTAFYLCASRTVGDTQYFGPGTRLTVL.